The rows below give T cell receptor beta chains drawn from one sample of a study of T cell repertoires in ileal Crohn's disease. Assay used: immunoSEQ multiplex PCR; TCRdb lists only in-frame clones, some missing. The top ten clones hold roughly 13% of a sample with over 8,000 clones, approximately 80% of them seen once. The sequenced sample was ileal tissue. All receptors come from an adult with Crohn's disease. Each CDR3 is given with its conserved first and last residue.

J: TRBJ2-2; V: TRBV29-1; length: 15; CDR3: CSAMGTSGTTGELFF
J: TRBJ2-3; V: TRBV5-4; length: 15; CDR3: CASTTLGGSTDTQYF
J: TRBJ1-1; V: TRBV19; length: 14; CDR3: CASTDRQKNTEAFF
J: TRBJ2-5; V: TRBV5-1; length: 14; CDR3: CASREGAIQETQYF
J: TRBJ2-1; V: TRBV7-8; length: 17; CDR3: CASSLRLAGGKIDEQFF
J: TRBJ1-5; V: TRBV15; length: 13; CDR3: CATSDEGNQPQHF
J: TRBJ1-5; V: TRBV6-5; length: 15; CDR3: CASSYSAGASQPQHF
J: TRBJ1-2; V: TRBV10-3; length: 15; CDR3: CAISPRTVSNYGYTF
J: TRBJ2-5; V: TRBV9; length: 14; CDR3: CASSPNRGAETQYF
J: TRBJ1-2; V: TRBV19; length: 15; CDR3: CASSFTGTRIYGYTF
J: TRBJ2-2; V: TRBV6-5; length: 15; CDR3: CASSSTRQNTGELFF
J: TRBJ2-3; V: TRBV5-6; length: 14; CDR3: CASSLLGSTDTQYF
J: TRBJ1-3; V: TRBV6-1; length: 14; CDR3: CAVFRQGDGNTIYF
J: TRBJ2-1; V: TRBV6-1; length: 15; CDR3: CASSEEVGVYNEQFF
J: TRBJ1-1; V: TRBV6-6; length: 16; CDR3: CASSYSRKGLKTEAFF
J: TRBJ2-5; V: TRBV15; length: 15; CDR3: CATSRGRLGQETQYF
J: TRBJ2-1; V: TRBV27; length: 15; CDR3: CASSFQVSSYNEQFF
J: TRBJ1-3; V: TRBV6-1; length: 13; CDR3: CASSDGVGNTIYF
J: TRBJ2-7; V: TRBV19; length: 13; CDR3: CASSTDSSYEQYF
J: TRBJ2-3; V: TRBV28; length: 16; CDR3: CASSSRGQGGLDTQYF
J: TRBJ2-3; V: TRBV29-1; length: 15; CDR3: CSVEGGNLVGDTQYF
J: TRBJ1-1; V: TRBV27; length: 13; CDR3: CASSLGRTTEAFF
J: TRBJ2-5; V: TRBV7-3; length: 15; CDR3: CASSVRGVVTETQYF
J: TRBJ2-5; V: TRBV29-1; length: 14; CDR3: CSVELASHQETQYF
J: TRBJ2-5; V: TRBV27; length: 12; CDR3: CASSSLRETQYF
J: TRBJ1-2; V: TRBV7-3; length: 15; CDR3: CASSLTGQGDYGYTF
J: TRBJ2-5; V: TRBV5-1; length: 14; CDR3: CASSLGREKETQYF
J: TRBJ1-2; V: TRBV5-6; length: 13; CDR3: CASSVMQNYGYTF
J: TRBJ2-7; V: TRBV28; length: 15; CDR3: CASSLSASGNYEQYF
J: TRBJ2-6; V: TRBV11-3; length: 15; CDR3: CASSLGSPPANVLTF
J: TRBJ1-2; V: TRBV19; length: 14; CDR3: CASTAGTDLYGYTF
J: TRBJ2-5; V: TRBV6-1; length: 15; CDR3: CASIEGHGSSGTQYF
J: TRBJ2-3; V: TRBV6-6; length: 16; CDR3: CASSSRDRGRADTQYF
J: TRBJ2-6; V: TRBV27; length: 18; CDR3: CASSRQGGTLSGANVLTF
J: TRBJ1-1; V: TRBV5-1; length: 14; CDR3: CASSSAGPNTEAFF
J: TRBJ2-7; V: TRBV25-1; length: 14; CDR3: CASSESGPNYEQYF
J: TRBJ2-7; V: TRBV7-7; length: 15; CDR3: CASSSPGQGRYEQYF
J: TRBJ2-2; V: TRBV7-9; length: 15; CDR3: CASTPDRTNTGELFF
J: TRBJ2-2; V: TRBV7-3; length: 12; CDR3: CASSLTHGELFF
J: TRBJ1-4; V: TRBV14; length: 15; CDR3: CASSQGTATNEKLFF
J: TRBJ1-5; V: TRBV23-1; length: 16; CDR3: CASSQSTAYSNQPQHF
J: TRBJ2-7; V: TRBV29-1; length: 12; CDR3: CSVGRGNYEQYF
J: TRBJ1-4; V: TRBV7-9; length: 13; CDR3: CASSLGENEKLFF
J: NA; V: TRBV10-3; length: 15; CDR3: CAIRPTGVSSYEQYF
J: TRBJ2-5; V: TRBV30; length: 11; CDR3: CAWASDETQYF
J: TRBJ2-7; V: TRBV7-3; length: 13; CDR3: CASSSSAGGEQYF
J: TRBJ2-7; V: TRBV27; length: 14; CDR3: CASRMKRELGEQYF
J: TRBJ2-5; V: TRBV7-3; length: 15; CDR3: CASRASSGSRETQYF
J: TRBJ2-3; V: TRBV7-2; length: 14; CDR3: CASSTYRRTDTQYF
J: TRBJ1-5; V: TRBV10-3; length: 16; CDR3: CAISESGSGGNQPQHF
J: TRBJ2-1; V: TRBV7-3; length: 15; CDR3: CASSPLAGAYNEQFF
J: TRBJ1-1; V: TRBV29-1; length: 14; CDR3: CSAASGWGNTEAFF
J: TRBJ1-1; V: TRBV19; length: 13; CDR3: CASSSDRGTEAFF
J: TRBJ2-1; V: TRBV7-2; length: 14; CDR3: CASSLGGTSSEQFF
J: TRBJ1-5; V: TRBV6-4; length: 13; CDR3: CASSDSSRQPQHF